This entry describes one T cell receptor (beta chain). Its target is not known. Out of unsorted whole blood came the blood RNA, and germline DNA was extracted as well. This sample is part of a study of tumor-infiltrating lymphocytes in primary liver carcinoma. Study results and caveats: Tumors reached a significantly greater top-250-clone fraction than blood did (p = 0.039).

Germline trimming cut 4 bases from V and 6 bases from J; bases unmatched to any gene: 17. CDR3 length equals 18 residues. Germline assignment: CDR1 SGHAT and CDR2 FQDESV (reference sequence). Priming with a constant-region primer yielded TCR beta cDNA from about 540 ng total RNA. For TCR beta, libraries were produced by three nested multiplex PCR rounds using slightly modified ARM-PCR. Investigators reported that the first two PCR rounds, at 10 to 11 cycles each, used TRBV1-TRBV30 forward primers with a C-beta reverse primer. TCRdb reanalysed the multiplex PCR reads using MiXCR and keeps one entry per CDR3 protein. Of 330,000 or so distinct CDR3 sequences listed, 65% are singletons.

The sample consisted of peripheral blood. The chain has TRBV11-1 and TRBJ2-1, with 8 bases aligning to TRBD1. This TCR was recovered from a man aged 40-49 years with primary liver carcinoma and hepatitis B virus infection. The CDR3 region is CASSSRFNRTGISNEQFF. In DNA form, the CDR3 reads TGTGCCAGCAGCTCACGCTTCAACCGGACAGGGATAAGCAATGAGCAGTTCTTC. The full variable domain, with the rest looked up from reference TRBV11-1 and TRBJ2-1, is EAEVAQSPRYKITEKSQAVAFWCDPISGHATLYWYRQILGQGPELLVQFQDESVVDDSQLPKDRFSAERLKGVDSTLKIQPAELGDSAMYLCASSSRFNRTGISNEQFFGPGTRLTVL.